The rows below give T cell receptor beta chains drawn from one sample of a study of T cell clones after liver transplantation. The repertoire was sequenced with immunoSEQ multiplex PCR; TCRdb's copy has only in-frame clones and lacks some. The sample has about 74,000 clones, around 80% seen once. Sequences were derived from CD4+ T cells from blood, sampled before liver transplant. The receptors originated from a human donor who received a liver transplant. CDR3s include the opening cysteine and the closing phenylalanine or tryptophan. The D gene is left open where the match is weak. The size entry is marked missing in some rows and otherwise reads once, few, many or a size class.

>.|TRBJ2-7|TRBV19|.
TGTGCCAGTAGTCCGGGGATCATAGGGTCTTACGAGCAGTACTTC
CASSPGIIGSYEQYF
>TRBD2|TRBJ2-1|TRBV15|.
TGTGCCACCTCCGCTAGCGGGAGGGGGTCCTACAATGAGCAGTTCTTC
CATSASGRGSYNEQFF
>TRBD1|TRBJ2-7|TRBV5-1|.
TGCGCCAGCAGCTCCAAGGCCGGGACAGGGGGCGAGCAGTACTTC
CASSSKAGTGGEQYF
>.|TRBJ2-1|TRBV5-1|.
TGCGCCAGCAGCTTTAGCGGCCTTACCTACAATGAGCAGTTCTTC
CASSFSGLTYNEQFF
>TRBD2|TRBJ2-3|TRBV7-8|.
TGTGCCAGCAGCCCTCACGGGGGGTCCTTCGGCGGGAGAACAGATACGCAGTATTTT
CASSPHGGSFGGRTDTQYF
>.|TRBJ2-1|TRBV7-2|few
TGTGCCAGCAGTGCCGACAGGATCAATGAGCAGTTCTTC
CASSADRINEQFF
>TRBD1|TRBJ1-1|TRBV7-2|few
TGTGCCAGCAGCTTTGGGACAGGGATGAACACTGAAGCTTTCTTT
CASSFGTGMNTEAFF
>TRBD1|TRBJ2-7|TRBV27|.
TGTGCCAGCAGTTTATCACCGTTGGGACAGGGGGTTTCCTACGAGCAGTACTTC
CASSLSPLGQGVSYEQYF
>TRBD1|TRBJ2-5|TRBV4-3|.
TGCGCCAGCAGCCGCGGGACAGGGCCAGAGACCCAGTACTTC
CASSRGTGPETQYF
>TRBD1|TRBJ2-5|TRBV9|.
TGTGCCAGCAGCGCAGGACAGGGTGTGGAGACCCAGTACTTC
CASSAGQGVETQYF
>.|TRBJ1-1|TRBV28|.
TGTGCCAGCAGTTTAGGGCAGGGGAACACTGAAGCTTTCTTT
CASSLGQGNTEAFF